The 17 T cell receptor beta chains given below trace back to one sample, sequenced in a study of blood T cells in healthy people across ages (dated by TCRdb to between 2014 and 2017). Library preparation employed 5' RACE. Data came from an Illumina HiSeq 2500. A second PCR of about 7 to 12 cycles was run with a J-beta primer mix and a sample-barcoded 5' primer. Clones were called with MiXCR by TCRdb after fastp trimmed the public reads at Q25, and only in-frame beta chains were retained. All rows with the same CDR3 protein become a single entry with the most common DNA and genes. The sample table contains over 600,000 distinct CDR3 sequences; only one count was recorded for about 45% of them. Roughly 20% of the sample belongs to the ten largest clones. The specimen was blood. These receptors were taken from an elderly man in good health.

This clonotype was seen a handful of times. CDR3 in DNA: TGTGCCACCAGCCGGGACGGCCCGGGGTACAATGAGCAGTACTTC. This gives the protein CATSRDGPGYNEQYF. V and J are TRBV24-1 and TRBJ2-5; D may be TRBD1 or TRBD2 (5 bases each). Germline V gene lookup returns CDR1 KGHDR and CDR2 SFDVKD. The CDR3 is 15 amino acids. Trimming stripped 7 bases from V and 11 bases from J, with 25 bases between.

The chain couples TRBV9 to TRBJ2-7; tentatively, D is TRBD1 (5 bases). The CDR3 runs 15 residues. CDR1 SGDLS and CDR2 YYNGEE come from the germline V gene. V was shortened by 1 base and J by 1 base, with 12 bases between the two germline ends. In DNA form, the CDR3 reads TGTGCCAGCAGCGTAAAAGGCAGGGTATCCTACGAGCAGTACTTC. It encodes CASSVKGRVSYEQYF.

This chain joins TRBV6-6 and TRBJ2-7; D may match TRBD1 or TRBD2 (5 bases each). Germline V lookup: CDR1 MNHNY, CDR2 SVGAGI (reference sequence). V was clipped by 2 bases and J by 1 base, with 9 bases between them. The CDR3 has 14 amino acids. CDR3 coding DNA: TGTGCCAGCAGTTACCCGGGACCGTCCTACGAGCAGTACTTC. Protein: CASSYPGPSYEQYF.

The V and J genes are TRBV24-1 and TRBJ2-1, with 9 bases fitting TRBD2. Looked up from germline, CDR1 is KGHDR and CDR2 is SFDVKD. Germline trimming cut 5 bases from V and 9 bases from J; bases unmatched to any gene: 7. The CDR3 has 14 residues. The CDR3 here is CATSGAGGISEQFF. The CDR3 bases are TGTGCCACCAGTGGAGCGGGAGGTATTAGTGAGCAGTTCTTC.

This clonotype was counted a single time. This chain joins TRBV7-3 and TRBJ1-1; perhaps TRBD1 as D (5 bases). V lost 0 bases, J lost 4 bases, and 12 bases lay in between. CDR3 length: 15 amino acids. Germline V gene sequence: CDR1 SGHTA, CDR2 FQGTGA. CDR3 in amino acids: CASSLTATRGTEAFF. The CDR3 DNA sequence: TGTGCCAGCAGCTTAACAGCGACGAGGGGCACTGAAGCTTTCTTT.

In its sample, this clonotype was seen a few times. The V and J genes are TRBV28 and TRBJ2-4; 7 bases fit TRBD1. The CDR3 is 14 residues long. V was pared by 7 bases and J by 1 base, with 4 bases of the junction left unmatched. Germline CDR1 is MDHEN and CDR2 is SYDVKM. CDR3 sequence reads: CASTLTGAKNIQYF. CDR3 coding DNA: TGTGCCAGCACCTTGACAGGGGCCAAAAACATTCAGTACTTC.

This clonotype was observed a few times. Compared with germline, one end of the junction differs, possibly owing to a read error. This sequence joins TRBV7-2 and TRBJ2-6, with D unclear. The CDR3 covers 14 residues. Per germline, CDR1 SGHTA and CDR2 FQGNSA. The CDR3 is CASGLTSGANVLTF. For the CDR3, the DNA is TGTGCCAGCGGCTTGACCTCTGGGGCCAACGTCCTGACTTTC.

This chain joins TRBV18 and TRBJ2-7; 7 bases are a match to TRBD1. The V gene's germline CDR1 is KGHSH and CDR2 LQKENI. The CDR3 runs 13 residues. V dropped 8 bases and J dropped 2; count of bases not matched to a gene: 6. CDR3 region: CASATGQTYEQYF. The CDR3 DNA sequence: TGTGCCAGCGCTACGGGACAGACCTACGAGCAGTACTTC.

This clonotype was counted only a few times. CDR3 sequence (DNA): TGCGCCAGCAGCCAAGATCCCAGCGGCACAGATACGCAGTATTTT. Translation: CASSQDPSGTDTQYF. J is TRBJ2-3 and V is TRBV4-3, with D unclear. The length of the CDR3 is 15 residues. Trimming removed 0 bases at V and 1 base at J, with 8 bases between. Per the germline V gene, CDR1 is LGHNA and CDR2 is YSLEER.

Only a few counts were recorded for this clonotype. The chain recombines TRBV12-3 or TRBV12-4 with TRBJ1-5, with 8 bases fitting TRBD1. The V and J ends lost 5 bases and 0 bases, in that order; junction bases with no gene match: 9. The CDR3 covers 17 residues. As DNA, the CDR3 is TGTGCCAGCAGTGGCACCGGGACAGGAGTTAGCAATCAGCCCCAGCATTTT. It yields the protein CASSGTGTGVSNQPQHF.

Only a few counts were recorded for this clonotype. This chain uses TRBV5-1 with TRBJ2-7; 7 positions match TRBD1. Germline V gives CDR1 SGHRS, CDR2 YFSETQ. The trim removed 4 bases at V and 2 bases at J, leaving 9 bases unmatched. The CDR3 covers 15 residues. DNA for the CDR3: TGCGCCAGCAGCGCTTCGACAGGGATCACCTACGAGCAGTACTTC. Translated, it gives CASSASTGITYEQYF.

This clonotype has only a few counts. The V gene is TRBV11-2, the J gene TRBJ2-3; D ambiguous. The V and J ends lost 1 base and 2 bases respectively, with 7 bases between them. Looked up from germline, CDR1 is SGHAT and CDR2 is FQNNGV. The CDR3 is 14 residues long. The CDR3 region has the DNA TGTGCCAGCAGCTTAGTTGCGGCCACAGATACGCAGTATTTT. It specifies CASSLVAATDTQYF.

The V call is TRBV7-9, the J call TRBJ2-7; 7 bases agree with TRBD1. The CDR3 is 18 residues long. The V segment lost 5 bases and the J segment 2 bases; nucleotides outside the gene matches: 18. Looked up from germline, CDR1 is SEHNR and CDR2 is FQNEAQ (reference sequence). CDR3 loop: CASSRPTRSGTDPYEQYF. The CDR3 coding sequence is TGTGCCAGCAGCCGTCCCACCCGATCCGGGACAGATCCCTACGAGCAGTACTTC.

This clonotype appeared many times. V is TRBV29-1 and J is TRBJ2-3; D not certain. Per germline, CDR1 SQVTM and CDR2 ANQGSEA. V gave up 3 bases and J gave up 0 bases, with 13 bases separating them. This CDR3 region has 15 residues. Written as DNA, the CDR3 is TGCAGCGTTGACCCGATTGATACTAGCACAGATACGCAGTATTTT. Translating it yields CSVDPIDTSTDTQYF.

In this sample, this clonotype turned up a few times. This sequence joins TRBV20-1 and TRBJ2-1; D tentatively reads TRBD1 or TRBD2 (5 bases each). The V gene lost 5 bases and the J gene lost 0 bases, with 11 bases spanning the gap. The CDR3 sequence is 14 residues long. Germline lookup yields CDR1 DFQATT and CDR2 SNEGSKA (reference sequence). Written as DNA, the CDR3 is TGCAGTGCTTCTTCAGGGAGCTCCTACAATGAGCAGTTCTTC. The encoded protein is CSASSGSSYNEQFF.

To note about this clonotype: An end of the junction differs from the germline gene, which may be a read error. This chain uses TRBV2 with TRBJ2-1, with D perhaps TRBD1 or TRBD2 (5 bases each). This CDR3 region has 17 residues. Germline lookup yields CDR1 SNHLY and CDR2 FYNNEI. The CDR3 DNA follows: TGTGCCAGCAGTGATATGGGGGAGTCTTTTATTTACACTGAGCAGTTCTTC. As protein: CASSDMGESFIYTEQFF. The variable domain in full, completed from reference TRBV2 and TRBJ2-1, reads EPEVTQTPSHQVTQMGQEVILRCVPISNHLYFYWYRQILGQKVEFLVSFYNNEISEKSEIFDDQFSVERPDGSNFTLKIRSTKLEDSAMYFCASSDMGESFIYTEQFFGPGTRLTVL.

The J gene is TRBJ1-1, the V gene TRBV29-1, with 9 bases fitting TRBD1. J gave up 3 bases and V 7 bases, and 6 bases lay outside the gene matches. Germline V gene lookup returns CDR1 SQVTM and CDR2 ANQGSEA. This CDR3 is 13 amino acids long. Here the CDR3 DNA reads TGCAGCGCAACGACAGGGGGAGACACTGAAGCTTTCTTT. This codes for CSATTGGDTEAFF.